Below, one TCR beta chain is given with its context. The data originate from a study of blood T cell repertoires in COVID-19. Overall study: Italy, Spain and the United States were the sources of the convalescent and acute COVID-19 samples.

The cohort comprised adults aged about 18 to 89 years residing in under 30 US areas. Participant-reported clinical history was the basis for cohort assignment. The CDR3 totals 12 residues. Germline CDR1 and CDR2: SNHLY and FYNNEI. V lost 3 bases and J 8 bases, leaving 7 bases between the germline ends. Study processing details: Amplification with reference gene primers provided the estimates of nucleated cell counts. Method: immunoSEQ multiplex PCR; TCRdb's copy keeps in-frame clones and lacks some. V and J calls plus clone size are reproduced from that table; the DNA served to infer D and trimming. Of about 240,000 clones listed, approximately 90% are singletons.

The receptor was derived from a young woman with acute COVID-19. The chain carries TRBV2 and TRBJ1-4; D call uncertain. The sequencing sample was made of PBMCs or T cells enriched from blood (not recorded which). In DNA, the CDR3 is TGTGCCAGCAGTGATCGGGGAGAAAAACTGTTTTTT. Protein: CASSDRGEKLFF.